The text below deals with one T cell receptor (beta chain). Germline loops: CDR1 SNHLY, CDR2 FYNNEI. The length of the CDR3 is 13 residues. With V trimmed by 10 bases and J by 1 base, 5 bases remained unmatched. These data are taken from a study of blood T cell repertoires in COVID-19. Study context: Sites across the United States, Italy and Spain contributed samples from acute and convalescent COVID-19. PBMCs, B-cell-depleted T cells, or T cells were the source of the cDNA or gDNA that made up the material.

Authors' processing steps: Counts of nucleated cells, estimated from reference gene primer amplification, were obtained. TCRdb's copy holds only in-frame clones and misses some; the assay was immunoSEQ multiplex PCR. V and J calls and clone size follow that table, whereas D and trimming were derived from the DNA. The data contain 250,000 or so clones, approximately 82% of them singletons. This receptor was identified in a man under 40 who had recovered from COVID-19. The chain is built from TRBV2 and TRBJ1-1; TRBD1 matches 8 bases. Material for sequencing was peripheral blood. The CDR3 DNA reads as TGTGCCACCCCAGGGGGCCCGAACACTGAAGCTTTCTTT. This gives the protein CATPGGPNTEAFF.